This T cell receptor (beta chain) was profiled in a study of CD8 T cells in Susac syndrome. This clonotype occurred once. Between the trimmed V and J ends, which lost 0 bases and 7 bases, there was a span of 9 bases. Germline CDR1 is SEHNR and CDR2 is FQNEAQ (reference sequence). This CDR3 is 14 amino acids long. RNA in amounts of roughly 0.45 to 1 ug was reverse transcribed with random hexamers. A multiplex approach, immunoSEQ multiplex PCR, amplified TCR beta CDR3 across 54 Vbeta and 13 Jbeta. A single record per CDR3 protein comes from TCRdb applying MiXCR to the immunoSEQ multiplex PCR reads. This table has tens of thousands of distinct CDR3 sequences, more than 85% appearing once. Sequencing of TCR beta was carried out in blood CD8+ and CD4+ T cells. Controls matched for sex and age were healthy donors.

The J gene is TRBJ1-4, the V gene TRBV7-9, with D unclear. Input material: CD8+ T cells from PBMCs. This sequence was found in a human donor in good health. The CDR3 coding sequence is TGTGCCAGCAGCTTAGCAGGTAGCGTTGAAAAACTGTTTTTT. Amino acids: CASSLAGSVEKLFF.